This T cell receptor (beta chain) emerged from a study of cytomegalovirus exposure and HLA in healthy donors. Whole-study results and caveats: Per a prior analysis, the majority of TCR beta V segments were productive roughly 90% or roughly 30% of the time. Association of a missense DCLRE1C variant with TCR beta V- and J-gene trimming was reported in a later analysis. Highly shared variants forming one cluster were likely a sequencing artifact. The authors enumerated roughly 180 TCR beta chains as linked to cytomegalovirus.

Details on this clone: Its specificity is not known.

PCR was performed using 60 Vbeta and 13 Jbeta primers. Method: immunoSEQ multiplex PCR; TCRdb's copy keeps in-frame clones and lacks some. Its table lists approximately 190,000 clones. The V gene's germline CDR1 is SGHRS and CDR2 YFSETQ. With 4 bases removed from V and 8 bases from J, the gap between germline ends came to 14 bases. The CDR3 runs to 13 residues. This TCR was recovered from a boy aged 5 to 17 in good health and CMV-seronegative. The J gene is TRBJ2-3, the V gene TRBV5-1; a weak D match, TRBD2 (6 bases). The sample taken for sequencing was PBMCs. CDR3 amino acids: CASSRTPEGTQYF. Written as DNA, the CDR3 is TGCGCCAGCAGCCGGACCCCGGAGGGTACGCAGTATTTT.